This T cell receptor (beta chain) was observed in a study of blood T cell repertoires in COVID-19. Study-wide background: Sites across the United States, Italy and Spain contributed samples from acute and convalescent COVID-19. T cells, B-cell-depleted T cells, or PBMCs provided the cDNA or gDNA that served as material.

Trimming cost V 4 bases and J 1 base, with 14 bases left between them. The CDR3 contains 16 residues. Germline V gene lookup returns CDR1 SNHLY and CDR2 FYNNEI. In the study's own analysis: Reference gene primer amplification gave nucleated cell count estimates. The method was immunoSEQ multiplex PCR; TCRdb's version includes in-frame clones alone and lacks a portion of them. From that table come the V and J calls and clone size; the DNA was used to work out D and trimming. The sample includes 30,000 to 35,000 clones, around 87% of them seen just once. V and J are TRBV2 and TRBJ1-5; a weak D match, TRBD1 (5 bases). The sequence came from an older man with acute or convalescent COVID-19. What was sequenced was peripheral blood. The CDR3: CASSVRGAGSNQPQHF. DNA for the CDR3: TGTGCCAGCAGTGTTCGGGGCGCGGGGAGCAATCAGCCCCAGCATTTT.